This T cell receptor beta chain was sequenced during a study of PD-1 blockade in classical Hodgkin lymphoma. Study-level results: Complete responders entered with baseline diversity on par with newly diagnosed patients, the results showed.

About this clone itself: Antigen: not known.

Profiled with immunoSEQ multiplex PCR; TCRdb holds only in-frame clones, not every one. The sample has over 80,000 clones; roughly 92% are singletons. The germline V gene encodes CDR1 SGHDT and CDR2 YYEEEE. Between the trimmed V and J ends, which lost 2 bases and 4 bases, there was a span of 11 bases. CDR3 size: 14 residues. Every one of the patients relapsed after autologous stem cell transplantation (brentuximab vedotin exposure was variable). This TCR was sampled from a human donor with classical Hodgkin lymphoma. This chain uses TRBV5-6 with TRBJ2-3; possible D gene TRBD2, 5 bases. Here the sequenced sample was peripheral blood mononuclear cells (PBMCs), taken at baseline. Here the CDR3 reads CASSFGRGSDTQYF. CDR3 in DNA: TGTGCCAGCAGCTTTGGCAGAGGGTCAGATACGCAGTATTTT. Full variable domain (rest looked up from reference TRBV5-6 and TRBJ2-3): DAGVTQSPTHLIKTRGQQVTLRCSPKSGHDTVSWYQQALGQGPQFIFQYYEEEERQRGNFPDRFSGHQFPNYSSELNVNALLLGDSALYLCASSFGRGSDTQYFGPGTRLTVL.